This T cell receptor (beta chain) was captured by sequencing in a study of blood T cells in healthy people across ages. Then a second PCR, running roughly 6 to 12 cycles, was carried out with a sample-barcoded 5' primer and a J-beta primer mix. TCRdb analysed the 5' RACE reads with MiXCR anew, one entry per CDR3 protein. Of about 1,500,000 distinct CDR3 sequences detected, 28% appear once; the ten largest clones hold over 7%. Sequenced material: blood. The source of this sequence is a woman in her 30s in good health.

This CDR3 is CASSYGRDPYEQYF. CDR3 DNA: TGTGCCAGCAGTTACGGTCGGGACCCCTACGAGCAGTACTTC. The chain has TRBV12-3 or TRBV12-4 and TRBJ2-7; D is perhaps TRBD1 or TRBD2 (5 bases each). The V end was cut by 4 bases, the J end by 2 bases, with 12 bases between. The CDR3 extends over 14 amino acids.